This TCR beta chain originates from a study of a mutant IDH1 vaccine in newly diagnosed glioma. Study-level background: Sex among treated patients split about 60% male, roughly 40% female; mean age was approximately 40 years.

With 5 bases clipped from V and 7 bases from J, the junction kept 10 bases outside the gene matches. The CDR3 covers 14 residues. The germline V gene has CDR1 LNHDA and CDR2 SQIVND (reference sequence). With regard to this clone: What it binds is not known.

The method was immunoSEQ multiplex PCR; TCRdb's version includes in-frame clones alone and lacks a portion of them. The sample records tens of thousands of clones, about 82% being singletons. This sample's time point: week 35, safety follow-up. Vaccination used 300 ug of mutant IDH1 20-mer peptide per dose, with topical imiquimod. The source is a man aged 35 to 55 with glioma. Some clones in this sample may be carry-over from other donors' samples. This chain uses TRBV19 with TRBJ1-1; 7 bases are a match to TRBD1. Source: PBMCs, taken from a glioma patient whose treatment included an IDH1 peptide vaccine. The CDR3 is CASSGTAASVEAFF. Here the CDR3 DNA reads TGTGCCAGTAGTGGGACAGCAGCTTCGGTTGAAGCTTTCTTT.